These 9 T cell receptor beta chains share one sample of origin, sequenced in a study of graft-versus-host responses after intestinal transplantation. The antigens these receptors bind are not known. The assay was immunoSEQ multiplex PCR, and TCRdb's table has in-frame clones only and misses some. The sample shows 70,000 to 80,000 clones, around 91% of them seen only once. Specimen: unstimulated CD8+ T cells sorted from spleen or lymph node cells, collected before intestinal transplant. The origin of the receptors is a human donor who received an intestinal transplant.

The rearrangement links TRBV11-2 to TRBJ1-1; the match to TRBD1 covers 7 bases. CDR3 length equals 14 residues. Germline CDR1 is SGHAT and CDR2 is FQNNGV. The ends lost 4 bases at V and 7 bases at J; junction bases unmatched: 9. The CDR3 region is CASSSGTATLEAFF. The CDR3 bases are TGTGCCAGCAGCTCTGGGACAGCGACGCTTGAAGCTTTCTTT.

This sequence joins TRBV6-5 and TRBJ2-1, with 8 bases aligning to TRBD2. The J segment lost 6 bases and the V segment lost 10 bases, leaving 8 bases of the junction unmatched. The germline V gene has CDR1 MNHEY and CDR2 SVGAGI. This CDR3 is built from 13 residues. The CDR3 coding sequence is TGTGCCACCGGGGGGGGGCCCGGCAATGAGCAGTTCTTC. Translating gives CATGGGPGNEQFF.

The chain recombines TRBV6-5 with TRBJ2-5; D gene unclear. The CDR3 is 14 residues long. Germline CDR1 reads MNHEY; CDR2 reads SVGAGI. The V and J ends lost 6 bases and 5 bases respectively, with 16 bases between them. In DNA, the CDR3 is TGTGCCAGCAGCCCGGCCTCCTCCGGGGAGACCCAGTACTTC. Its translation is CASSPASSGETQYF.

Worth noting for this clone: One junction end disagrees with the germline gene, perhaps due to a read error. This chain connects TRBV9 to TRBJ1-4; 7 bases match TRBD1. The CDR3 spans 15 residues. The germline CDR1 and CDR2 sequences are SGDLS and YYNGEE. This CDR3 reads CASSPGGSTNEKLLF. CDR3 bases: TGTGCCAGCAGCCCAGGGGGGTCAACTAATGAAAAACTGCTTTTT.

V usage is TRBV2 and J usage is TRBJ2-7; TRBD1 matches 10 bases. The CDR3 spans 14 residues. The germline V gene has CDR1 SNHLY and CDR2 FYNNEI. V was pared by 6 bases and J by 0 bases, with 2 bases of the junction left unmatched. CDR3 amino acids: CASRGTGDSYEQYF. CDR3 nucleotide sequence: TGTGCCAGCAGAGGGACAGGGGACTCCTACGAGCAGTACTTC.

The chain carries TRBV4-1 and TRBJ2-3; TRBD2 might be the D (5 bases). The length of the CDR3 is 14 residues. CDR1 MGHRA and CDR2 YSYEKL come from the germline V gene. V was pared by 7 bases and J by 6 bases, with 17 bases between. The CDR3 region is CASTRASLADTQYF. Here the CDR3 DNA reads TGCGCCAGCACCCGGGCTAGCTTGGCGGATACGCAGTATTTT.

The rearrangement joins TRBV29-1 to TRBJ2-1; 9 positions agree with TRBD2. The CDR3 length is 17 residues. J gave up 3 bases and V 3 bases, and 12 bases lay outside the gene matches. CDR1 is SQVTM, CDR2 ANQGSEA, per germline. The CDR3, as DNA: TGCAGCGTTGAGTCTAGCGGGGTACACTCCTTCTACAATGAGCAGTTCTTC. Its protein is CSVESSGVHSFYNEQFF.

This sequence joins TRBV6-5 and TRBJ1-2; no reliable D call. In germline, CDR1 is MNHEY, CDR2 SVGAGI. Trimming pared 2 bases from V and 4 bases from J, leaving 11 bases between. This CDR3 has 14 amino acids. CDR3 DNA: TGTGCCAGCAGTTACGGGGTTCGGGGCTATGGCTACACCTTC. This gives the protein CASSYGVRGYGYTF.

The table lists this clone with a few counts. This chain links TRBV5-6 with TRBJ1-4; D unresolved. This CDR3 spans 14 amino acids. Germline lookup yields CDR1 SGHDT and CDR2 YYEEEE. V lost 3 bases, J lost 7 bases, and 13 bases lay in between. The chain's CDR3 is CASSSGIVGEKLFF. CDR3 sequence (DNA): TGTGCCAGCAGCTCGGGGATCGTCGGTGAAAAACTGTTTTTT. Full variable domain (rest looked up from reference TRBV5-6 and TRBJ1-4): DAGVTQSPTHLIKTRGQQVTLRCSPKSGHDTVSWYQQALGQGPQFIFQYYEEEERQRGNFPDRFSGHQFPNYSSELNVNALLLGDSALYLCASSSGIVGEKLFFGSGTQLSVL.